This T cell receptor (beta chain) was captured in a study of OX40 agonist ivuxolimab in advanced cancers. Study as a whole: Patients were treated with ivuxolimab, an agonistic anti-OX40 (CD134) antibody. Regarding the study as a whole: The CD4+ and CD8+ T cells in the blood had expanded clonally by week 6 at 0.1 to 3.0 mg/kg.

With respect to this clone: What it binds is unknown.

This CDR3 is built from 15 residues. CDR1 is MNHNS and CDR2 is SASEGT in the germline V gene. J was trimmed by 0 bases and V by 7 bases; bases with no gene match: 9. Profiled with immunoSEQ multiplex PCR; TCRdb holds only in-frame clones, not every one. Altogether 55,000 to 75,000 clones are present, about nine tenths being singletons, with the ten largest covering approximately 1.4%. A history of autoimmune disease or systemic immunosuppression excluded patients. Blood draws occurred at baseline, cycle 4 day 1, and cycle 7 day 1. The chain recombines TRBV6-1 with TRBJ2-7, with TRBD1 identical over 7 bases. The sample here was CD4+ or CD8+ T cells sorted from blood, taken in a trial of the OX40 agonist ivuxolimab. The clonotype was recovered from an adult with an advanced solid tumor such as melanoma, head and neck, liver or kidney cancer. CDR3 protein: CASTRDSRSSYEQYF. The CDR3 bases are TGTGCCAGCACCAGGGACAGCCGTAGCTCCTACGAGCAGTACTTC.